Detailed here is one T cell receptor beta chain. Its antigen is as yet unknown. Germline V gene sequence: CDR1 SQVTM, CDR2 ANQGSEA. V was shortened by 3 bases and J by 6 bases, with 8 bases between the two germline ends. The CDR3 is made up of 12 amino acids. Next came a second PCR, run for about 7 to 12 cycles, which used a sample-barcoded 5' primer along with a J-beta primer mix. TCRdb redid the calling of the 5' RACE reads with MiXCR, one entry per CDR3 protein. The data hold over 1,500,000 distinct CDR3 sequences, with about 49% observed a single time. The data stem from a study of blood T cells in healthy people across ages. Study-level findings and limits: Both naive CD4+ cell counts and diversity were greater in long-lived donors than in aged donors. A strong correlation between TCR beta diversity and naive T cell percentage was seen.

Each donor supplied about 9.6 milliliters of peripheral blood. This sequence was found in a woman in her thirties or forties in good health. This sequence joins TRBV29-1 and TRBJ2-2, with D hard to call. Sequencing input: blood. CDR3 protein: CSVELPAGELFF. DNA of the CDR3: TGCAGCGTTGAGTTGCCAGCCGGGGAGCTGTTTTTT.